This is a list of T cell receptor beta chains from one sample in a study of blood T cells in healthy people across ages. TCRdb reprocessed the 5' RACE reads with MiXCR, giving one entry per CDR3 protein. The sample yields 1.5 million to 2 million distinct CDR3 sequences, about 31% seen once. What was sequenced was blood. The origin of the receptors is a woman in her twenties or thirties in good health. CDR3s include the opening cysteine and the closing phenylalanine or tryptophan. Each record gives: V gene, D gene, J gene, clone size, CDR3 protein, CDR3 DNA. The D gene is left open where the match is weak. For some rows the clone size is stated as once, few or many, or as a class when expanded; others skip it.

>TRBV5-1|NA|TRBJ2-3|NA
CASRITYTDTQYF
TGCGCCAGCAGGATTACCTACACAGATACGCAGTATTTT
>TRBV30|NA|TRBJ2-6|once
CAWSVQSPSGANVLTF
TGTGCCTGGAGTGTACAGAGCCCTTCTGGGGCCAACGTCCTGACTTTC
>TRBV28|TRBD1|TRBJ2-7|NA
CASSYGQVLYEQYF
TGTGCCAGCAGTTACGGACAGGTTCTCTACGAGCAGTACTTC
>TRBV10-3|NA|TRBJ2-7|NA
CAISGYSSYEQYF
TGTGCCATCAGTGGCTACAGCTCCTACGAGCAGTACTTC
>TRBV7-2|TRBD1|TRBJ2-3|NA
CASSWGDRVDTQYF
TGTGCCAGCAGCTGGGGGGACAGGGTGGATACGCAGTATTTT
>TRBV10-2|NA|TRBJ2-1|few
CGSRWGNNEQFF
TGCGGCTCGCGGTGGGGTAACAATGAGCAGTTCTTC
>TRBV5-1|NA|TRBJ2-5|NA
CASSLSNRQTQYF
TGCGCCAGCAGCTTGTCTAATCGGCAGACCCAGTACTTC
>TRBV20-1|TRBD2|TRBJ2-5|few
CSARAGTSGEETQYF
TGCAGTGCTAGAGCCGGGACTAGCGGGGAAGAGACCCAGTACTTC
>TRBV12-3/TRBV12-4|NA|TRBJ1-2|NA
CASTWYYGYTF
TGTGCCAGCACATGGTACTATGGCTACACCTTC
>TRBV2|NA|TRBJ2-7|NA
CASRTLSAYEQYF
TGTGCCAGCCGTACATTAAGCGCCTACGAGCAGTACTTC
>TRBV3-1|TRBD1|TRBJ2-1|NA
CASTGSGGSYNEQFF
TGTGCCAGCACCGGATCAGGGGGCTCCTACAATGAGCAGTTCTTC
>TRBV5-4|TRBD2|TRBJ2-1|NA
CASSLGRTSTYNEQFF
TGTGCCAGCAGCTTGGGGCGGACTAGCACTTACAATGAGCAGTTCTTC
>TRBV7-2|NA|TRBJ2-6|many
CASSLAGRSGANVLTF
TGTGCCAGCAGCTTAGCCGGACGCTCTGGGGCCAACGTCCTGACTTTC
>TRBV28|NA|TRBJ2-3|once
CASSDTPDTQYF
TGTGCCAGCAGCGATACCCCGGATACGCAGTATTTT
>TRBV2|NA|TRBJ1-5|NA
CASSGSLGPQHF
TGTGCCAGCAGTGGGAGCCTTGGGCCCCAGCATTTT
>TRBV25-1|NA|TRBJ2-3|NA
CASSGWDHGDTQYF
TGTGCCAGCAGTGGTTGGGACCACGGAGATACGCAGTATTTT
>TRBV20-1|TRBD2|TRBJ2-1|NA
CSAPRLAGGKNEQFF
TGCAGTGCCCCGAGACTAGCGGGAGGGAAGAATGAGCAGTTCTTC
>TRBV4-1|NA|TRBJ2-2|NA
CASSQHPGTGELFF
TGCGCCAGCAGCCAACACCCAGGGACCGGGGAGCTGTTTTTT
>TRBV25-1|NA|TRBJ1-2|many
CASSVSLNYGYTF
TGTGCCAGCAGTGTGAGCCTTAACTATGGCTACACCTTC
>TRBV7-9|TRBD2|TRBJ2-3|NA
CASSFRRESTDTQYF
TGTGCCAGCAGCTTTCGGCGGGAGAGCACAGATACGCAGTATTTT
>TRBV4-2|TRBD2|TRBJ2-3|few
CASSQEGASGTLDTQYF
TGTGCCAGCAGCCAAGAAGGGGCTAGCGGGACTTTAGATACGCAGTATTTT
>TRBV3-1|NA|TRBJ2-7|NA
CASSQELTNYEQYF
TGTGCCAGCAGCCAAGAACTGACGAACTACGAGCAGTACTTC
>TRBV20-1|NA|TRBJ2-7|NA
CSARGVVADYNEQYF
TGCAGTGCTAGGGGGGTGGTAGCGGACTACAATGAGCAGTACTTC
>TRBV9|NA|TRBJ2-2|NA
CASSVGTPTNTGELFF
TGTGCCAGCAGCGTAGGGACGCCCACGAACACCGGGGAGCTGTTTTTT
>TRBV4-2|NA|TRBJ2-7|few
CASSQAGDAYEQYF
TGTGCCAGCAGCCAAGCGGGGGATGCCTACGAGCAGTACTTC
>TRBV20-1|TRBD2|TRBJ2-3|few
CSSLAGITDTQYF
TGCAGCTCCCTAGCGGGGATCACAGATACGCAGTATTTT
>TRBV5-4|TRBD1|TRBJ2-3|few
CASTRDMTGSTDTQYF
TGTGCCAGCACCCGAGATATGACAGGGTCCACAGATACGCAGTATTTT
>TRBV12-3/TRBV12-4|NA|TRBJ1-2|NA
CAIGRRGDNYGYTF
TGTGCCATCGGCCGGAGGGGGGATAACTATGGCTACACCTTC
>TRBV7-9|NA|TRBJ2-3|NA
CASSLDRGVRTDTQYF
TGTGCCAGCAGCTTAGATAGAGGAGTGCGTACAGATACGCAGTATTTT
>TRBV3-1|NA|TRBJ2-7|few
CASSQDLPHASYEQYF
TGTGCCAGCAGCCAAGATCTCCCCCACGCCTCCTACGAGCAGTACTTC
>TRBV5-5|TRBD2|TRBJ2-7|NA
CASSLGTRGAEQYF
TGTGCCAGCAGCTTGGGGACTAGAGGCGCCGAGCAGTACTTC
>TRBV20-1|TRBD1|TRBJ1-2|NA
CSAFVQGVVDGYTF
TGCAGTGCGTTTGTTCAGGGGGTGGTCGATGGCTACACCTTC
>TRBV7-3|TRBD2|TRBJ2-3|few
CASSLSPSGGDTQYF
TGTGCCAGCAGCTTAAGCCCTAGCGGGGGTGATACGCAGTATTTT
>TRBV7-3|NA|TRBJ2-1|NA
CARADLSYNEQFF
TGTGCCAGGGCCGACCTTTCCTACAATGAGCAGTTCTTC
>TRBV29-1|NA|TRBJ2-1|NA
CSGGPSIYNEQFF
TGCAGCGGCGGACCGTCGATCTACAATGAGCAGTTCTTC
>TRBV6-1|TRBD1|TRBJ1-1|few
CAIRDRGRWTEAFF
TGTGCCATCCGAGACAGGGGGCGGTGGACTGAAGCTTTCTTT
>TRBV15|NA|TRBJ2-1|NA
CATSLRRGDNEQFF
TGTGCCACCAGCCTCCGCAGGGGAGACAATGAGCAGTTCTTC
>TRBV5-5|NA|TRBJ1-5|NA
CASSLGTDRGQPQHF
TGTGCCAGCAGCTTGGGAACGGATCGAGGTCAGCCCCAGCATTTT
>TRBV20-1|TRBD2|TRBJ2-1|NA
CSASKTSGYNEQFF
TGCAGTGCCTCGAAGACTAGCGGATACAATGAGCAGTTCTTC
>TRBV12-3/TRBV12-4|NA|TRBJ2-7|many
CASSPGTPSYEQYF
TGTGCCAGCAGTCCCGGGACACCCTCCTACGAGCAGTACTTC
>TRBV3-1|NA|TRBJ1-1|NA
CASSQASIGGLNTEAFF
TGTGCCAGCAGCCAAGCAAGTATAGGGGGGTTGAACACTGAAGCTTTCTTT
>TRBV20-1|NA|TRBJ2-3|NA
CSARDHVESGGGTDTQYF
TGCAGTGCTAGAGACCATGTAGAGAGCGGCGGCGGCACAGATACGCAGTATTTT
>TRBV20-1|NA|TRBJ2-7|NA
CSAEDESYEQYF
TGCAGTGCCGAGGACGAATCCTACGAGCAGTACTTC
>TRBV15|NA|TRBJ2-7|NA
CATSREPGRSSYEQYF
TGTGCCACCAGCAGGGAACCGGGACGGAGCTCCTACGAGCAGTACTTC
>TRBV24-1|NA|TRBJ2-1|many
CATADSNNEQFF
TGTGCCACCGCGGACAGTAACAATGAGCAGTTCTTC
>TRBV11-1|NA|TRBJ1-1|NA
CASSRFGDGTEAFF
TGTGCCAGCAGCCGATTCGGGGACGGCACTGAAGCTTTCTTT
>TRBV27|NA|TRBJ2-7|few
CASSLQPAGNYEQYF
TGTGCCAGCAGTTTACAGCCGGCAGGAAACTACGAGCAGTACTTC
>TRBV6-6|NA|TRBJ2-3|NA
CASSPERVPSDTQYF
TGTGCCAGCAGTCCCGAGCGGGTACCCTCGGATACGCAGTATTTT
>TRBV7-6|NA|TRBJ2-7|NA
CASSFQGVGNEQYF
TGTGCCAGCAGCTTTCAGGGAGTAGGGAACGAGCAGTACTTC
>TRBV6-2/TRBV6-3|NA|TRBJ1-5|NA
CASSPGPGWNQPQHF
TGTGCCAGCAGCCCTGGACCGGGTTGGAATCAGCCCCAGCATTTT
>TRBV28|TRBD1|TRBJ1-5|NA
CAGTSGTGRQPQHF
TGTGCCGGCACTTCCGGGACAGGACGTCAGCCCCAGCATTTT
>TRBV7-2|NA|TRBJ1-1|few
CASSFPPDRFNTEAFF
TGTGCCAGCAGCTTCCCCCCCGACAGGTTCAACACTGAAGCTTTCTTT
>TRBV27|TRBD1|TRBJ1-4|NA
CASSSDRVNKKLFF
TGTGCCAGCAGTTCCGACAGGGTTAACAAAAAACTGTTTTTT
>TRBV18|TRBD2|TRBJ2-2|NA
CASSSTSGSYTGGLFF
TGTGCCAGCTCATCTACTAGCGGGAGTTACACCGGGGGGCTGTTTTTT
>TRBV28|NA|TRBJ2-7|few
CASSLGSSSSYEQYF
TGTGCCAGCAGTTTAGGGTCCTCAAGCTCCTACGAGCAGTACTTC